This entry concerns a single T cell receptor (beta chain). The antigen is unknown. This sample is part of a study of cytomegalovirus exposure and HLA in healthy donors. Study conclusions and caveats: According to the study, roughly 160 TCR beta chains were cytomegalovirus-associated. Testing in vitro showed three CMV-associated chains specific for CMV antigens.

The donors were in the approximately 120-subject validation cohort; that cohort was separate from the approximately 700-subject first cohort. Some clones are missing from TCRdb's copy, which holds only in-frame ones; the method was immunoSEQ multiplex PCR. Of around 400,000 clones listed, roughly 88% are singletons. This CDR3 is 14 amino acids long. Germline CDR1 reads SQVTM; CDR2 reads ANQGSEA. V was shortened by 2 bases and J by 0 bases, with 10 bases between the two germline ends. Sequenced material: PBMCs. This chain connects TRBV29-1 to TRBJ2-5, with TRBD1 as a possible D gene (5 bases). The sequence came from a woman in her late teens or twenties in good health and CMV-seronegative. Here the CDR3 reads CSVESRAYQETQYF. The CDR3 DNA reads TGCAGCGTTGAATCCAGGGCGTACCAAGAGACCCAGTACTTC.